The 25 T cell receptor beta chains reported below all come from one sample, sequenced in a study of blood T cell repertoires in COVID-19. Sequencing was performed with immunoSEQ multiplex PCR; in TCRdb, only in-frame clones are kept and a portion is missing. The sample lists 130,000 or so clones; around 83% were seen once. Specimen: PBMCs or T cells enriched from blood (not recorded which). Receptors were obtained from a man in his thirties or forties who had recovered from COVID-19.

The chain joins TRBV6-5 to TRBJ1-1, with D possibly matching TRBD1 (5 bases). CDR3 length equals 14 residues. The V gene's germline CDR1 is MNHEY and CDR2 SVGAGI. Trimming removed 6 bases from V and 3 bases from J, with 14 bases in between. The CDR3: CASRRDSWDTEAFF. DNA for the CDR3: TGTGCCAGCAGGAGGGACTCCTGGGACACTGAAGCTTTCTTT.

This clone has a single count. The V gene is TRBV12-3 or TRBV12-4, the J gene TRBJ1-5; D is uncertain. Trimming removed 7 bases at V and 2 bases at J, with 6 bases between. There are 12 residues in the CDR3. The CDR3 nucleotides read TGTGCCAGCACACTGGGCAATCAGCCCCAGCATTTT. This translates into CASTLGNQPQHF.

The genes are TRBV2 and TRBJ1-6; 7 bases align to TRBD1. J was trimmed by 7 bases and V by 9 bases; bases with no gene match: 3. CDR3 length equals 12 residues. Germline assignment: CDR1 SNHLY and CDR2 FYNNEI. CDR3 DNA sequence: TGTGCCAGTAAACAGGGGAATTCACCCCTCCACTTT. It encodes CASKQGNSPLHF.

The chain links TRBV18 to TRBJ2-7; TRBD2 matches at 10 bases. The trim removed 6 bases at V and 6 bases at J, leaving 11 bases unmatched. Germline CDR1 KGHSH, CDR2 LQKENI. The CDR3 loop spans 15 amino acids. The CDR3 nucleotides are TGTGCCAGCTCCCCGACTCTAGCGGGAGTTGTCGAGCAGTACTTC. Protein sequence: CASSPTLAGVVEQYF. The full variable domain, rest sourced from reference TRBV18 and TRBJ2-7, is NAGVMQNPRHLVRRRGQEARLRCSPMKGHSHVYWYRQLPEEGLKFMVYLQKENIIDESGMPKERFSAEFPKEGPSILRIQQVVRGDSAAYFCASSPTLAGVVEQYFGPGTRLTVT.

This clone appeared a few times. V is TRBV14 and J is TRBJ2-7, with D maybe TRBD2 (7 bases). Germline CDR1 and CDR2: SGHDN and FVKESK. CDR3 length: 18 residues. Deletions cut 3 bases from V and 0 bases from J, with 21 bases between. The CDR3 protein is CASSHSASGGFSSYEQYF. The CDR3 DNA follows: TGTGCCAGCAGCCATTCTGCGTCGGGGGGCTTCAGCTCCTACGAGCAGTACTTC.

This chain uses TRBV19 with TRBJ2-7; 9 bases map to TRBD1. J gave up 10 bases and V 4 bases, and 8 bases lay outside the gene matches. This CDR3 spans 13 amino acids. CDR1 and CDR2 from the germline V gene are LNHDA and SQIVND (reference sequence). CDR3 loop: CASSTGTGLDQYF. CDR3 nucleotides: TGTGCCAGTAGTACGGGGACAGGGCTCGACCAGTACTTC.

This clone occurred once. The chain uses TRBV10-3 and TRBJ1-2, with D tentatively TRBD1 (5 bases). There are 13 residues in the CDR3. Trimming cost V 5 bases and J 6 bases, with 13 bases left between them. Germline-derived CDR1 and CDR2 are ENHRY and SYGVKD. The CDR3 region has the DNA TGTGCCATCAGTTTGGTAGGGGAACATGGCTACACCTTC. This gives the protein CAISLVGEHGYTF.

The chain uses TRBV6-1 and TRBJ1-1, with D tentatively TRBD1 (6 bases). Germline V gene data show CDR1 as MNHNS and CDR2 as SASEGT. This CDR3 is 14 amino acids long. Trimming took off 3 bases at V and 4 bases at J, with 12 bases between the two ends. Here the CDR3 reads CASSDRGRATEAFF. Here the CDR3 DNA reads TGTGCCAGCAGTGACAGGGGTAGGGCCACTGAAGCTTTCTTT.

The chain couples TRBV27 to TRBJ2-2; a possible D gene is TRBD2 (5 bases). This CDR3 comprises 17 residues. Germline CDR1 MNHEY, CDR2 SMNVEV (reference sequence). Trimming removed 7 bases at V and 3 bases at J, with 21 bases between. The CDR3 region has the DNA TGTGCCAGCACCCGCCTGGAGGACCAAGCGTACACCGGGGAGCTGTTTTTT. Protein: CASTRLEDQAYTGELFF.

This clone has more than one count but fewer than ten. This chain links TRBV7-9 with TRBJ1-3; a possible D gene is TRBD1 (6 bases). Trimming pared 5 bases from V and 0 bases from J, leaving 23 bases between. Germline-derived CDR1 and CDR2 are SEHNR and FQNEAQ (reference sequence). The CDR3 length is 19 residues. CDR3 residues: CASSPGGRGTSGSGNTIYF. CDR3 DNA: TGTGCCAGCAGCCCCGGGGGGCGGGGGACGTCGGGCTCTGGAAACACCATATATTTT.

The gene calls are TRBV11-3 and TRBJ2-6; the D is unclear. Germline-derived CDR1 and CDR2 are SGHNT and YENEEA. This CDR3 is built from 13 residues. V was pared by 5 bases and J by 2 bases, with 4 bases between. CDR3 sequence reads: CASSQAGANVLTF. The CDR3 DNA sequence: TGTGCCAGCAGCCAGGCTGGGGCCAACGTCCTGACTTTC.

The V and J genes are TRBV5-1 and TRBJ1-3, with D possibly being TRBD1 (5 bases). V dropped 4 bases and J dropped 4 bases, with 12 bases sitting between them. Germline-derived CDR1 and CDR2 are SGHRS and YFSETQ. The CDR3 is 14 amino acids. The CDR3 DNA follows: TGCGCCAGCAGCGGGGCCTCCTCGGGAAACACCATATATTTT. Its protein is CASSGASSGNTIYF. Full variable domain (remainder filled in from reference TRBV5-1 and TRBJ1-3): KAGVTQTPRYLIKTRGQQVTLSCSPISGHRSVSWYQQTPGQGLQFLFEYFSETQRNKGNFPGRFSGRQFSNSRSEMNVSTLELGDSALYLCASSGASSGNTIYFGEGSWLTVV.

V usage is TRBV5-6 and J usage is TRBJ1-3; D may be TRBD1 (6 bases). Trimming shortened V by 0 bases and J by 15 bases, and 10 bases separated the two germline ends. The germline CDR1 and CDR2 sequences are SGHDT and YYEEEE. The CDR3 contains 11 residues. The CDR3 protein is CASSLGGTQYF. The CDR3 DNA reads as TGTGCCAGCAGCTTGGGTGGGACACAATATTTT.

CDR3 sequence: CASGGARGSYTF. DNA for the CDR3: TGTGCCAGCGGCGGAGCTAGGGGATCCTACACCTTC. The rearrangement joins TRBV6-5 to TRBJ1-2; possible D gene TRBD1, 5 bases. The V end was cut by 8 bases, the J end by 10 bases, with 17 bases between. The CDR3 has 12 amino acids. Germline values: CDR1 MNHEY, CDR2 SVGAGI.

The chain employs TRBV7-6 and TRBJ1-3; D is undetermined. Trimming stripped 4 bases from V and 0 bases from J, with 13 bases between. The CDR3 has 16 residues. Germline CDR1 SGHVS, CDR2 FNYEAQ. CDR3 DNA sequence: TGTGCCAGCAGCTCCCCCTCGGCGGACTCTGGAAACACCATATATTTT. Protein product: CASSSPSADSGNTIYF.

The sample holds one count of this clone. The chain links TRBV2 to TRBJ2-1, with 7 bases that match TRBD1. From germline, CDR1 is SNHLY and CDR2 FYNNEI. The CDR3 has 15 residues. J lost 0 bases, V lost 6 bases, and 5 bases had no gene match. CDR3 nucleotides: TGTGCCAGCAGGATGGGACAGTTCTCCTACAATGAGCAGTTCTTC. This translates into CASRMGQFSYNEQFF.

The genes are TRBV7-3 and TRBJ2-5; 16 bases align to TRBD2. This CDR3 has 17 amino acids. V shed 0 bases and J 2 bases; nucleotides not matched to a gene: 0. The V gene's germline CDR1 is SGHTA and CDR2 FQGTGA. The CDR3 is CASSLTGLAGGQETQYF. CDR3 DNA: TGTGCCAGCAGCTTAACGGGACTAGCGGGGGGGCAAGAGACCCAGTACTTC.

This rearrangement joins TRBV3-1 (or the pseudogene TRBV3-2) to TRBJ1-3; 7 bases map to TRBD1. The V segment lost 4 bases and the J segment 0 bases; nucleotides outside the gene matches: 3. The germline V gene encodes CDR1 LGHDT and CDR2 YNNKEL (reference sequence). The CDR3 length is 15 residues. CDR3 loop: CASSPQGDSGNTIYF. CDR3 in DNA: TGTGCCAGCAGCCCGCAGGGGGACTCTGGAAACACCATATATTTT.

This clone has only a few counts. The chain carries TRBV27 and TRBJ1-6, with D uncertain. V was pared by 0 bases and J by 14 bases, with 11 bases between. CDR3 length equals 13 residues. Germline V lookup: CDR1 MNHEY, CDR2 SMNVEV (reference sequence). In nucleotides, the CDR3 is TGTGCCAGCAGTTTATCGGCGGGAAGGGCCCTCCACTTT. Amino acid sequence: CASSLSAGRALHF.

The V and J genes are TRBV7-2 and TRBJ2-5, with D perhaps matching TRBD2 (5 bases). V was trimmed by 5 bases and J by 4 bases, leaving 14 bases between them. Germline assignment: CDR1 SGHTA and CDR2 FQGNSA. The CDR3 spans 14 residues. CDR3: CASSPPGAGETQYF. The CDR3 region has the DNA TGTGCCAGCAGCCCCCCGGGCGCGGGAGAGACCCAGTACTTC. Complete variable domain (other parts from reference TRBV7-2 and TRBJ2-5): GAGVSQSPSNKVTEKGKDVELRCDPISGHTALYWYRQSLGQGLEFLIYFQGNSAPDKSGLPSDRFSAERTGGSVSTLTIQRTQQEDSAVYLCASSPPGAGETQYFGPGTRLLVL.

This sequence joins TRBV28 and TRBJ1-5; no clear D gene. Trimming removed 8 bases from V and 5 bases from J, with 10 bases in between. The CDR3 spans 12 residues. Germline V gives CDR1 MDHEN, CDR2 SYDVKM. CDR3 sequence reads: CASERAHQPQHF. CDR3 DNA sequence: TGTGCCAGCGAGAGGGCGCATCAGCCCCAGCATTTT.

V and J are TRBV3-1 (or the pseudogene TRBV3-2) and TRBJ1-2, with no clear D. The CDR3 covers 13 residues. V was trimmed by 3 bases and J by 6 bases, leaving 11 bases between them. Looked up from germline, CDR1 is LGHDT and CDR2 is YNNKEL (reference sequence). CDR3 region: CASSHGTVNGYTF. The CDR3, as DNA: TGTGCCAGCAGCCATGGTACAGTTAATGGCTACACCTTC.

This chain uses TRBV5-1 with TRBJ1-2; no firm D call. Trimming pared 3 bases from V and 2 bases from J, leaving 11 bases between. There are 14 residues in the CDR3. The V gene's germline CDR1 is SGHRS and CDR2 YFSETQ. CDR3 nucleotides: TGCGCCAGCAGCTCGTCGACGGGGAACTATGGCTACACCTTC. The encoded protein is CASSSSTGNYGYTF.

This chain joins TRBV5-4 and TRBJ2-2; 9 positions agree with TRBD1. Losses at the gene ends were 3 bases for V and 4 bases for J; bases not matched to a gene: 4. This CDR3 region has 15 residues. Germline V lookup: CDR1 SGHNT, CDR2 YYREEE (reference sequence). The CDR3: CASSSPGQGTGELFF. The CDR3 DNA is TGTGCCAGCAGCTCGCCGGGACAGGGCACCGGGGAGCTGTTTTTT.

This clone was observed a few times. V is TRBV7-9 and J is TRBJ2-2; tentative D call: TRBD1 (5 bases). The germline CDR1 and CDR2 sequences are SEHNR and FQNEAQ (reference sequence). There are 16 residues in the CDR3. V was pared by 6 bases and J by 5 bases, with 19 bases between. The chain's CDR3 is CASRFMDNQETGELFF. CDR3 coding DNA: TGTGCCAGCAGATTCATGGACAACCAAGAAACCGGGGAGCTGTTTTTT.